The 17 T cell receptor beta chains below all came from one sample that was sequenced in a study of CD8+ T cells in alopecia areata. cDNA serving as the sequencing template came from extracted, reverse transcribed RNA. Clones were sequenced by immunoSEQ multiplex PCR, and TCRdb holds only the in-frame ones, with some missing. The sample was found to contain over 250,000 clones, and every one recurs. Markers including CD4, CD8alpha, NKG2D and NKG2ACE guided sorting of pooled cutaneous lymph node cells. The sequenced material came from CD4+ T cells sorted from a lymph node. The receptors were sampled from a C3H/HeJ mouse with alopecia areata. Mice of this strain are of MHC haplotype H2-k.

This clone was detected only a few times. Mouse gene names apply. CDR3 loop: CAWMPGYEQYF. The part of the CDR3 DNA that was read is TGTGCCTGGATGCCAGGGTAT. This sequence joins TRBV31 and TRBJ2-7, with D tentatively TRBD1 (5 bases). Read data end 4 residues before the CDR3 end; the end is taken from the germline J gene. The CDR3 loop spans 11 amino acids. CDR1 GKSSPN and CDR2 SITVG come from the germline V gene.

Notes on this clone: The genes are named according to mouse. The DNA ends 4 residues before the CDR3 does, and the rest of the CDR3 is filled in from the germline J gene. This sample includes further DNA sequences coding for the same CDR3. The chain employs TRBV1 and TRBJ2-5, with TRBD1 identical over 9 bases. The CDR3 is made up of 15 amino acids. Germline CDR1 is NSQYPW and CDR2 is LRSPGD (reference sequence). V lost 3 bases to trimming and J lost 1 base; unmatched junction nucleotides: 2. CDR3 region: CTCSATGGDQDTQYF. The CDR3 DNA, read in part, is TGCACCTGCAGTGCTACAGGGGGCGACCAAGAC.

This clone was picked up a small number of times. The listed genes are named as in mouse. The DNA ends 4 residues before the CDR3 does, and the rest of the CDR3 is filled in from the germline J gene. This sequence joins TRBV19 and TRBJ2-2; 8 nucleotides line up with TRBD1. The V and J ends lost 7 bases and 4 bases, in that order; junction bases with no gene match: 6. Germline lookup yields CDR1 FNHDT and CDR2 SITEND (reference sequence). The CDR3 has 14 amino acids. CDR3 DNA (partial): TGTGCCAGCCGACAGGGGAAGGGCACCGGG. Translated: CASRQGKGTG. The entire CDR3 protein reads CASRQGKGTGQLYF.

This clone occurred many times. Genes and germline are mouse. Read coverage stops 4 residues before the CDR3 terminus; the germline J gene supplies the remainder. Other DNA sequences in the same sample also yield this CDR3. The chain has TRBV1 and TRBJ2-1; 8 bases map to TRBD2. The CDR3 sequence is 16 residues long. The V segment lost 1 base and the J segment 0 bases; nucleotides outside the gene matches: 2. The germline gives CDR1 NSQYPW, CDR2 LRSPGD (reference sequence). The covered CDR3 bases are TGCACCTGCAGTGCAGCCGGGACTGGTAACTATGCT. Translation: CTCSAAGTGNYA. The entire CDR3 sequence reads CTCSAAGTGNYAEQFF.

This clone has a handful of counts. Genes here carry mouse names. The covered CDR3 bases are TGTGCCAGCGCTAACCAAGAC. Its protein product is CASANQD. The CDR3 in its entirety is CASANQDTQYF. This chain links TRBV13-2 with TRBJ2-5; D is unclear. The read terminates 4 residues before the CDR3 end, so the remaining end is supplied by the germline J gene. The V gene's germline CDR1 is NNHNN and CDR2 SYGAGS (reference sequence). Trimming shortened V by 6 bases and J by 0 bases, and 2 bases separated the two germline ends. CDR3 size: 11 residues.

This clone was seen many times. Gene names denote mouse genes. The read terminates 4 residues ahead of where the CDR3 ends, so the germline J gene completes it. Other nucleotide sequences from this sample produce the same CDR3. The chain has TRBV1 and TRBJ1-1; TRBD1 matches at 9 bases. This CDR3 is built from 14 residues. The trim removed 4 bases at V and 1 base at J, leaving 1 base unmatched. CDR1 NSQYPW and CDR2 LRSPGD come from the germline V gene (reference sequence). CDR3 DNA (partial): TGCACCTGCAGTGGGGGACAGGGGAACACA. It translates to CTCSGGQGNT. The CDR3 reads in full as CTCSGGQGNTEVFF. Looking up the rest from reference TRBV1 and TRBJ1-1 gives the full variable domain: VTLLEQNPRWRLVPRGQAVNLRCILKNSQYPWMSWYQQDLQKQLQWLFTLRSPGDKEVKSLPGADYLATRVTDTELRLQVANMSQGRTLYCTCSGGQGNTEVFFGKGTRLTVV.

This clone was recorded a few times. Any gene name here is a mouse gene name. The CDR3 end falls 4 residues outside the read, so it is completed with the germline J gene. This chain uses TRBV19 with TRBJ2-5; 11 positions match TRBD2. V gave up 5 bases and J gave up 0 bases; unmatched junction bases: 5. The CDR3 sequence is 16 residues long. The germline CDR1 and CDR2 sequences are FNHDT and SITEND (reference sequence). The sequenced CDR3 bases are TGTGCCAGCAGCACAGGACTGGGGGGTAACCAAGAC. This encodes CASSTGLGGNQD. The entire CDR3 sequence reads CASSTGLGGNQDTQYF.

This clone was observed a few times. Gene names refer to mouse genes. Read sequence stops 4 residues before the CDR3 end, and the germline J gene provides the missing end. This rearrangement joins TRBV3 to TRBJ2-5, with TRBD1 matching over 10 bases. Germline V gives CDR1 SNHLY, CDR2 FYNGKV (reference sequence). The CDR3 totals 16 residues. The CDR3 DNA, read in part, is TGTGCCAGCAGCTTAGTGACAGGGGGCGCGGAGGAC. Encoded protein: CASSLVTGGAED. In full, the CDR3 reads CASSLVTGGAEDTQYF.

This clone was counted between two and nine times. Germline and genes here are mouse. The sequenced fragment ends 4 residues before the CDR3 boundary, so the rest is inferred from the germline J gene. Other DNA sequences within the sample encode an identical CDR3. The chain is built from TRBV19 and TRBJ1-2; D is perhaps TRBD1 (5 bases). Deletions cut 4 bases from V and 1 base from J, with 8 bases between. Germline V gives CDR1 FNHDT, CDR2 SITEND (reference sequence). The CDR3 loop spans 13 amino acids. CDR3 residues: CASSPTGNSDYTF. Incomplete CDR3 DNA: TGTGCCAGCAGTCCCACAGGAAACTCC.

This clone was seen more than once but under ten times. Any gene name here is a mouse gene name. With the read ending 4 residues before the CDR3 end, the germline J gene is used to fill in that end. The V call is TRBV13-3, the J call TRBJ2-7; D unclear. Germline V gives CDR1 NNHDY, CDR2 SYVADS. Trimming pared 2 bases from V and 0 bases from J, leaving 3 bases between. The CDR3 has 12 residues. The CDR3 region is CASSELSYEQYF. The covered CDR3 bases are TGTGCCAGCAGTGAACTCTCCTAT.

This clone has just a few counts. Gene names are mouse gene names. The read falls 4 residues short of the CDR3 end, and the missing part is taken from the germline J gene. This chain links TRBV14 with TRBJ2-3, with 8 bases identical to TRBD1. Germline lookup yields CDR1 SGHDT and CDR2 FRDEAV. The CDR3 contains 15 residues. Trimming removed 4 bases from V and 1 base from J; junction bases left unmatched: 5. The CDR3 loop reads CASSPRGRGAETLYF. The DNA read from the CDR3 is TGTGCCAGCAGTCCCAGGGGGCGCGGTGCAGAA.

Only a few counts were recorded for this clone. Mouse gene names and germline throughout. The read ends 4 residues before the CDR3 terminus; that terminus is restored from the germline J gene. The J gene is TRBJ2-1, the V gene TRBV13-1; 7 bases map to TRBD2. The CDR3 has 14 amino acids. The germline V gene has CDR1 NSHNY and CDR2 SYGAGN. Losses at the gene ends were 4 bases for V and 6 bases for J; bases not matched to a gene: 7. The CDR3 loop reads CASSLLGDVAEQFF. CDR3 DNA, as far as it was read: TGTGCCAGCAGTCTCCTGGGGGATGTTGCT.

This clone was recorded a few times. The genes and germline here are from mouse. The sequence runs out 4 residues before the end of the CDR3; the remainder is reconstructed from the germline J gene. The gene calls are TRBV5 and TRBJ1-1; TRBD1 is a possible D gene (6 bases). Looked up from germline, CDR1 is LGHNA and CDR2 is YNLKQL (reference sequence). This CDR3 region has 12 residues. This chain's CDR3 is CASSQPGQEVFF. The covered CDR3 bases are TGTGCCAGCAGCCAACCGGGACAA.

This clone was counted a few times. Mouse gene names apply. Coverage ceases 4 residues before the CDR3 finishes, and the germline J gene fills in the end. The same CDR3 can be traced to other DNA sequences in this sample. The genes are TRBV5 and TRBJ2-1; 7 positions match TRBD1. This CDR3 comprises 14 residues. The germline CDR1 and CDR2 sequences are LGHNA and YNLKQL (reference sequence). Unmatched junction bases numbered 1, after V lost 0 bases and J lost 5 bases. Here the CDR3 reads CASSQEGTDAEQFF. Partial CDR3 DNA: TGTGCCAGCAGCCAAGAGGGGACAGATGCT.

This clone was counted a few times. Gene names and germline match the mouse. The CDR3 end lies 4 residues beyond the end of the read and is filled in from the germline J gene. This sample also contains other DNA sequences that code for the same CDR3. The chain uses TRBV14 and TRBJ2-4, with 7 nucleotides matching TRBD2. The germline V gene encodes CDR1 SGHDT and CDR2 FRDEAV. This CDR3 contains 14 residues. V lost 2 bases to trimming and J lost 3 bases; unmatched junction nucleotides: 3. CDR3 sequence: CASSLGGGQNTLYF. Incomplete CDR3 DNA: TGTGCCAGCAGTTTGGGGGGGGGACAAAAC.

This clone occurred a few times. Gene names and germline refer to mouse. The read stops 4 residues short of the end of the CDR3; the missing end is completed from the germline J gene. The rearrangement uses TRBV13-1 and TRBJ1-2; D is unresolved. Germline lookup yields CDR1 NSHNY and CDR2 SYGAGN. This CDR3 has 12 residues. The part of the CDR3 DNA that was read is TGTGCCAGCAGTGATGTGGGGTTC. Translated, it gives CASSDVGF. The whole CDR3 reads CASSDVGFDYTF.

To note about this clone: Mouse gene names and germline throughout. The CDR3 end is not reached by the read, which stops 4 residues before it; the germline J gene fills it in. The chain joins TRBV13-1 to TRBJ2-3, with 8 nucleotides matching TRBD2. This CDR3 is built from 16 residues. CDR1 is NSHNY, CDR2 SYGAGN, per germline. V lost 0 bases, J lost 1 base, and 4 bases stayed unmatched. The part of the CDR3 DNA that was read is TGTGCCAGCAGTGATGCTGGGGGGTCGGGTGCAGAA. Encoded protein: CASSDAGGSGAE. The CDR3, in full, reads CASSDAGGSGAETLYF.